Below are 13 T cell receptor beta chains sequenced from a single sample in a study of regulatory T cells in long-lasting Graves disease. As for time point: newly diagnosed GD, antithyroid drugs for less than 3 months. Following extraction of RNA from PBMCs, that RNA was used to make the TCR library. HTBI primers from iRepertoire and Arm-PCR of CDR3 regions yielded the TCR beta libraries. MiXCR was run by TCRdb on the multiplex PCR reads, yielding one entry per CDR3 protein. The data contain about 620,000 distinct CDR3 sequences, approximately 15% of them singletons. The data also belong to a second study, concerning T cells in Graves' hyperthyroidism and ophthalmopathy.

The specimen comprised peripheral blood mononuclear cells (PBMCs), sampled at new diagnosis, from a patient treated with antithyroid drugs. These receptors were collected from a woman under 40 with Graves disease.

This rearrangement joins TRBV27 to TRBJ1-1; no clear D gene. Deletions cut 4 bases from V and 3 bases from J, with 15 bases between. The germline gives CDR1 MNHEY, CDR2 SMNVEV (reference sequence). CDR3 length: 15 amino acids. CDR3 in amino acids: CASSSHNSRDTEAFF. As DNA, the CDR3 is TGTGCCAGCAGTTCCCACAACTCCCGGGACACTGAAGCTTTCTTT.

The table lists this clonotype with many counts. The V call is TRBV18, the J call TRBJ2-3, with D possibly TRBD1 on 5 matching bases. Germline V gene data show CDR1 as KGHSH and CDR2 as LQKENI. The germline V and J ends were trimmed by 3 bases and 1 base, with 8 bases remaining between them. The CDR3 extends over 14 amino acids. The CDR3 spells CASSPPTGTDTQYF. The CDR3 DNA is TGTGCCAGCTCACCTCCGACAGGCACAGATACGCAGTATTTT.

The chain recombines TRBV4-1 with TRBJ1-1; TRBD1 matches 8 bases. This CDR3 contains 20 residues. The V and J ends lost 0 bases and 1 base, in that order; junction bases with no gene match: 16. The germline CDR1 and CDR2 sequences are MGHRA and YSYEKL. Here the CDR3 reads CASSQDWGGGAGGANTEAFF. Here the CDR3 DNA reads TGCGCCAGCAGCCAAGATTGGGGGGGGGGCGCAGGGGGCGCGAACACTGAAGCTTTCTTT.

This clonotype was seen more than once but under ten times. V is TRBV6-1 and J is TRBJ2-5; 14 bases line up with TRBD2. The CDR3 has 16 amino acids. Germline lookup yields CDR1 MNHNS and CDR2 SASEGT. The trim removed 7 bases at V and 5 bases at J, leaving 9 bases unmatched. This CDR3 is CASISGLAGAFETQYF. The CDR3 DNA follows: TGTGCCAGCATCTCGGGACTAGCGGGAGCGTTTGAGACCCAGTACTTC.

This clonotype was found a few times. This sequence joins TRBV20-1 and TRBJ2-4, with D tentatively TRBD1 (6 bases). The CDR3 covers 13 residues. V lost 3 bases to trimming and J lost 5 bases, with 11 bases between them. Germline V lookup: CDR1 DFQATT, CDR2 SNEGSKA (reference sequence). As DNA, the CDR3 is TGCAGTGCTAGCTTCGAGGGGGAAAACATTCAGTACTTC. Its protein is CSASFEGENIQYF.

This clonotype showed up many times. This chain uses TRBV28 with TRBJ1-2, with 11 nucleotides matching TRBD1. V shed 5 bases and J 6 bases; nucleotides not matched to a gene: 8. CDR1 MDHEN and CDR2 SYDVKM come from the germline V gene. The CDR3 contains 15 residues. In nucleotides, the CDR3 is TGTGCCAGCAGTAGCCCGGGACAGGGGGTCAATGGCTACACCTTC. It is translated as CASSSPGQGVNGYTF.

This clonotype appeared a single time. This CDR3 is CASTKYINQPQHF. In DNA, the CDR3 is TGTGCCAGCACCAAGTACATCAATCAGCCCCAGCATTTT. V usage is TRBV12-3 or TRBV12-4 and J usage is TRBJ1-5; D gene uncertain. This CDR3 region has 13 residues. V was trimmed by 7 bases and J by 3 bases, leaving 10 bases between them.

This clonotype was counted only a few times. The chain carries TRBV14 and TRBJ1-6, with a weak D call TRBD1 (5 bases). This CDR3 is built from 15 residues. The V gene's germline CDR1 is SGHDN and CDR2 FVKESK. V was clipped by 1 base and J by 9 bases, with 13 bases between them. The CDR3 nucleotides are TGTGCCAGCAGCCAAGCTGTCGGGGGGGGTTCACCCCTCCACTTT. As protein: CASSQAVGGGSPLHF.

V gene TRBV19 combines with J gene TRBJ2-1; 8 positions match TRBD1. Per germline, CDR1 LNHDA and CDR2 SQIVND (reference sequence). V gave up 5 bases and J gave up 8 bases; unmatched junction bases: 8. The CDR3 consists of 14 residues. Here the CDR3 reads CASSRLTGVDEQFF. The CDR3 bases are TGTGCCAGTAGTCGACTGACAGGGGTCGATGAGCAGTTCTTC.

In its sample, this clonotype was seen a few times. The rearrangement uses TRBV20-1 and TRBJ2-1; 11 nucleotides align to TRBD2. The CDR3 spans 15 residues. Germline V lookup: CDR1 DFQATT, CDR2 SNEGSKA (reference sequence). Trimming cost V 5 bases and J 7 bases; bases outside gene matches: 10. The CDR3 sequence is CSAPPLAGGGNEQFF. The DNA for the CDR3 is TGCAGTGCTCCACCCCTAGCGGGAGGTGGGAATGAGCAGTTCTTC.

Only a few counts were recorded for this clonotype. CDR3 loop: CASSSRLGQAREKLFF. The CDR3 DNA reads as TGTGCCAGTAGTTCCCGCCTGGGACAAGCGAGAGAAAAACTGTTTTTT. The rearrangement links TRBV19 to TRBJ1-4; perhaps TRBD1 as D (6 bases). The V gene's germline CDR1 is LNHDA and CDR2 SQIVND (reference sequence). The CDR3 extends over 16 amino acids. The V end was cut by 5 bases, the J end by 8 bases, with 21 bases between. Using reference TRBV19 and TRBJ1-4 for the parts outside the CDR3, the full variable domain is DGGITQSPKYLFRKEGQNVTLSCEQNLNHDAMYWYRQDPGQGLRLIYYSQIVNDFQKGDIAEGYSVSREKKESFPLTVTSAQKNPTAFYLCASSSRLGQAREKLFFGSGTQLSVL.

At least ten counts were recorded for this clonotype. The chain has TRBV7-2 and TRBJ1-2, with 9 bases matching TRBD1. The V gene's germline CDR1 is SGHTA and CDR2 FQGNSA. The CDR3 is made up of 16 amino acids. The J segment lost 4 bases and the V segment lost 4 bases, leaving 10 bases of the junction unmatched. The CDR3 bases are TGTGCCAGCAGCTCACAGGGGGCCGTAACTAGCTATGGCTACACCTTC. This encodes CASSSQGAVTSYGYTF.

This clonotype appeared a few times. This rearrangement joins TRBV29-1 to TRBJ1-1; D is ambiguous. Trimming removed 0 bases at V and 10 bases at J, with 0 bases between. The germline gives CDR1 SQVTM, CDR2 ANQGSEA. This CDR3 comprises 8 residues. The CDR3 region has the DNA TGCAGCGTTGAAGAAGCTTTCTTT. Protein product: CSVEEAFF.